What follows are 14 T cell receptor beta chains derived from one specimen sequenced in a study of naive and memory T cell subsets. Antigens of these TCRs are unknown. An equimolar mix of two oligonucleotides served as the beta constant-region primer for TRBC1 and TRBC2. Ligated cDNA was amplified by four rounds of PCR with nested alpha and beta constant-region primers and SP2. TCRdb re-called the UMI-ligation and nested PCR reads with MiXCR, one entry per CDR3 protein. The table lists 99,000 or so distinct CDR3 sequences, roughly 14% of them singletons. Study-level points and caveats: Especially in CD8 cells, naive repertoires contained a few larger clonotypes, possibly CD45RA-re-expressing memory cells.

Sequences were obtained from naive CD8+ T cells from blood. The receptors shown here come from a human donor in good health.

V usage is TRBV20-1 and J usage is TRBJ2-7, with TRBD2 identical over 7 bases. This CDR3 is built from 13 residues. Germline-derived CDR1 and CDR2 are DFQATT and SNEGSKA (reference sequence). V was pared by 2 bases and J by 3 bases, with 4 bases of the junction left unmatched. The CDR3 sequence: CSARSGEDYEQYF. The CDR3 DNA reads as TGCAGTGCTAGAAGCGGGGAGGACTACGAGCAGTACTTC.

This clonotype appeared many times. This chain connects TRBV7-6 to TRBJ2-7; 7 positions agree with TRBD1. The V gene's germline CDR1 is SGHVS and CDR2 FNYEAQ. CDR3 size: 14 residues. V lost 1 base to trimming and J lost 0 bases; unmatched junction nucleotides: 0. The CDR3 spells CASSLGDSSYEQYF. The DNA of the CDR3 is TGTGCCAGCAGCTTAGGGGACAGCTCCTACGAGCAGTACTTC.

This clonotype was detected ten times or more. The rearrangement uses TRBV20-1 and TRBJ2-7, with D unresolved. Germline loops: CDR1 DFQATT, CDR2 SNEGSKA (reference sequence). V lost 0 bases and J 0 bases, leaving 9 bases between the germline ends. The CDR3 spans 14 residues. CDR3 amino acids: CSARDPYTSYEQYF. In DNA form, the CDR3 reads TGCAGTGCTAGAGATCCGTATACCTCCTACGAGCAGTACTTC.

This clonotype was seen a few times. The V and J genes are TRBV19 and TRBJ2-2; D may be TRBD2 (6 bases). CDR1 and CDR2 (germline): LNHDA, SQIVND (reference sequence). The CDR3 has 14 residues. V lost 7 bases and J lost 9, with 18 bases in between. CDR3 amino acids: CASNHPGEVRELFF. In DNA, the CDR3 is TGTGCCAGTAACCATCCGGGGGAGGTCCGGGAGCTGTTTTTT.

V usage is TRBV29-1 and J usage is TRBJ2-1; TRBD1 aligns across 7 bases. V lost 6 bases, J lost 4 bases, and 3 bases stayed unmatched. The germline CDR1 and CDR2 sequences are SQVTM and ANQGSEA. This CDR3 has 12 amino acids. The CDR3 reads CSVGDSYNEQFF. DNA for the CDR3: TGCAGCGTAGGGGACAGTTACAATGAGCAGTTCTTC.

The chain employs TRBV28 and TRBJ2-7; D is unresolved. CDR3 length: 14 amino acids. Trimming removed 6 bases at V and 5 bases at J, with 17 bases between. Germline V gene lookup returns CDR1 MDHEN and CDR2 SYDVKM. The CDR3 region is CASSPEWVSHEQYF. CDR3 coding DNA: TGTGCCAGCAGCCCCGAGTGGGTCAGCCACGAGCAGTACTTC. The complete variable domain, with remaining parts taken from reference TRBV28 and TRBJ2-7, reads DVKVTQSSRYLVKRTGEKVFLECVQDMDHENMFWYRQDPGLGLRLIYFSYDVKMKEKGDIPEGYSVSREKKERFSLILESASTNQTSMYLCASSPEWVSHEQYFGPGTRLTVT.

This clonotype showed up many times. This chain links TRBV29-1 with TRBJ2-7; D perhaps matches TRBD1 (6 bases). V was shortened by 4 bases and J by 0 bases, with 7 bases between the two germline ends. Germline V gene data show CDR1 as SQVTM and CDR2 as ANQGSEA. This CDR3 has 12 residues. The CDR3 bases are TGCAGCGTTGGGACAGCCTCCTACGAGCAGTACTTC. Translated, it gives CSVGTASYEQYF.

The chain employs TRBV12-3 or TRBV12-4 and TRBJ1-5; D may be TRBD1 (5 bases). Between the trimmed V and J ends, which lost 6 bases and 5 bases, there was a span of 11 bases. CDR3 length equals 13 residues. The CDR3 spells CASSATGDQPQHF. The CDR3 DNA follows: TGTGCCAGCAGCGCTACGGGGGATCAGCCCCAGCATTTT.

The chain carries TRBV28 and TRBJ2-4, with D perhaps matching TRBD1 or TRBD2 (6 bases each). The ends were cut back, 3 bases at V and 0 bases at J, with 12 bases in the middle. CDR3 size: 16 residues. From germline, CDR1 is MDHEN and CDR2 SYDVKM. The CDR3 nucleotides are TGTGCCAGCAGTTTCCCCCGGGGGCGAGCCAAAAACATTCAGTACTTC. It codes for CASSFPRGRAKNIQYF.

This rearrangement joins TRBV27 to TRBJ1-2, with 9 nucleotides matching TRBD1. The CDR3 covers 14 residues. Per germline, CDR1 MNHEY and CDR2 SMNVEV (reference sequence). With 6 bases clipped from V and 6 bases from J, the junction kept 8 bases outside the gene matches. The CDR3 DNA sequence: TGTGCCAGCAGCCGTTTGGACAGGGGAGATGGCTACACCTTC. It specifies CASSRLDRGDGYTF.

A few counts support this clonotype. This CDR3 reads CASSLLQGGPQETQYF. The CDR3 DNA follows: TGTGCCAGCAGCTTACTTCAGGGGGGGCCACAAGAGACCCAGTACTTC. The chain carries TRBV7-9 and TRBJ2-5, with D tentatively TRBD1 or TRBD2 (7 bases each). Per the germline V gene, CDR1 is SEHNR and CDR2 is FQNEAQ (reference sequence). The length of the CDR3 is 16 residues. Trimming stripped 2 bases from V and 2 bases from J, with 15 bases between.

This clonotype was detected ten times or more. This rearrangement joins TRBV4-3 to TRBJ2-7; D may match TRBD1 or TRBD2 (5 bases each). In germline, CDR1 is LGHNA, CDR2 YSLEER. Trimming pared 0 bases from V and 3 bases from J, leaving 15 bases between. The CDR3 sequence is 16 residues long. CDR3 residues: CASSQESRDPLYEQYF. The CDR3 DNA follows: TGCGCCAGCAGCCAAGAGAGCCGGGACCCCCTCTACGAGCAGTACTTC.

J is TRBJ2-1 and V is TRBV5-6; perhaps TRBD1 as D (6 bases). This CDR3 region has 13 residues. V was trimmed by 6 bases and J by 8 bases, leaving 15 bases between them. Per the germline V gene, CDR1 is SGHDT and CDR2 is YYEEEE. CDR3 in amino acids: CASTQTGSDEQFF. As DNA, the CDR3 is TGTGCCAGCACCCAAACAGGGTCCGATGAGCAGTTCTTC.

This clonotype has ten or more counts. This chain connects TRBV6-5 to TRBJ2-2, with D unclear. Germline loops: CDR1 MNHEY, CDR2 SVGAGI. The CDR3 runs to 18 residues. The germline V and J ends were trimmed by 5 bases and 5 bases, with 24 bases remaining between them. In DNA form, the CDR3 reads TGTGCCAGCAGTCCCGAGGCTAGGGTATCATCAGAAACCGGGGAGCTGTTTTTT. Encoded protein: CASSPEARVSSETGELFF.